This TCR beta chain was retrieved from a study of sequential checkpoint blockade in melanoma. Study details: TCRbeta immunosequencing was performed on DNA from 90 to 100 pretreatment melanoma tumor samples.

The repertoire was sequenced with immunoSEQ multiplex PCR; TCRdb's copy has only in-frame clones and lacks some. The data hold over 2,500 clones, with about 19% observed a single time. Study-wide findings and caveats: Mutational load did not correlate with tumor T-cell fraction or clonality.

The germline gives CDR1 SGHRS, CDR2 YFSETQ. Trimming at V came to 4 bases and at J to 1 base, leaving 4 bases not matched to a gene. The CDR3 is 14 amino acids. A note on this clone: The antigen is undetermined.

The sample's treatment: randomized to nivolumab then ipilimumab (arm A) or the reverse (arm B). The clonotype was recovered from a human donor with melanoma. The sequencing used tumor tissue (inferred from file names), collected from a patient given nivolumab and ipilimumab in sequence. The rearrangement joins TRBV5-1 to TRBJ2-5, with 7 bases matching TRBD2. As DNA, the CDR3 is TGCGCCAGCAGCGTCGGGGGGTCCCAAGAGACCCAGTACTTC. Amino acids: CASSVGGSQETQYF. Based on the CDR3 plus reference TRBV5-1 and TRBJ2-5, the full variable domain is KAGVTQTPRYLIKTRGQQVTLSCSPISGHRSVSWYQQTPGQGLQFLFEYFSETQRNKGNFPGRFSGRQFSNSRSEMNVSTLELGDSALYLCASSVGGSQETQYFGPGTRLLVL.